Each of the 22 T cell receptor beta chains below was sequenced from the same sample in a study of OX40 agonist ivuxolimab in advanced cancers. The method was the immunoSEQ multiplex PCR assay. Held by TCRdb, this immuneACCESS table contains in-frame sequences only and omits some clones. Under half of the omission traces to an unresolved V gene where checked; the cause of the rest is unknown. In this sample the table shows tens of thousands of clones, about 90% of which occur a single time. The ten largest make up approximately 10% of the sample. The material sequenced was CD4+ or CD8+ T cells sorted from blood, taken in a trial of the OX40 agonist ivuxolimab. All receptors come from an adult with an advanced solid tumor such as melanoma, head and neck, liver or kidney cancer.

This CDR3 is CASREESGGLFF. CDR3 coding DNA: TGCGCCAGCAGGGAAGAATCGGGGGGACTGTTTTTT. V usage is TRBV10-2 and J usage is TRBJ1-4; possibly TRBD1 for D (5 bases). The germline gives CDR1 WSHSY, CDR2 SAAADI. With 6 bases removed from V and 13 bases from J, the gap between germline ends came to 15 bases. The CDR3 runs 12 residues.

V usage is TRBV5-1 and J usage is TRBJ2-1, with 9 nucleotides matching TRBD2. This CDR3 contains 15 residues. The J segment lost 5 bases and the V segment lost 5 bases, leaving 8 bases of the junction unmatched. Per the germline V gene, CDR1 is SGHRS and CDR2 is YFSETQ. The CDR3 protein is CASRELAGADNEQFF. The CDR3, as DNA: TGCGCCAGCAGGGAATTAGCGGGAGCAGACAATGAGCAGTTCTTC.

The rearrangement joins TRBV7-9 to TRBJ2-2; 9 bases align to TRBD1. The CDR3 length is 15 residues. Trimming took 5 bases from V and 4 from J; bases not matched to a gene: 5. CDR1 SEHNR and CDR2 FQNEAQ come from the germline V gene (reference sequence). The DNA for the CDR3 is TGTGCCAGCAGCGCGGGACAGGGTAGCACCGGGGAGCTGTTTTTT. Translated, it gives CASSAGQGSTGELFF.

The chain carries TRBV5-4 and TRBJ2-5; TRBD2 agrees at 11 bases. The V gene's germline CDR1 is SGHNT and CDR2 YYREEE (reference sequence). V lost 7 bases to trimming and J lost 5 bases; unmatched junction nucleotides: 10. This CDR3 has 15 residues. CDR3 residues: CASGIAGGPGETQYF. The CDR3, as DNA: TGTGCCAGCGGCATAGCGGGAGGGCCGGGGGAGACCCAGTACTTC.

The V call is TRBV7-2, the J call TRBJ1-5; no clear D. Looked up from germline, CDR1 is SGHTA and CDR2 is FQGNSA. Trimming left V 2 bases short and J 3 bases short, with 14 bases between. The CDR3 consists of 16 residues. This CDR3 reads CASSLFSEGSNQPQHF. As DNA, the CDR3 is TGTGCCAGCAGCTTATTTAGCGAAGGATCCAATCAGCCCCAGCATTTT.

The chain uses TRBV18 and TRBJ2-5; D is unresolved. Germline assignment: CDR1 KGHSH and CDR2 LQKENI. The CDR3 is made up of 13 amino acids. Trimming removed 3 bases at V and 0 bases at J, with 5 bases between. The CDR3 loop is CASSPGNQETQYF. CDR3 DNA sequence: TGTGCCAGCTCACCGGGTAACCAAGAGACCCAGTACTTC.

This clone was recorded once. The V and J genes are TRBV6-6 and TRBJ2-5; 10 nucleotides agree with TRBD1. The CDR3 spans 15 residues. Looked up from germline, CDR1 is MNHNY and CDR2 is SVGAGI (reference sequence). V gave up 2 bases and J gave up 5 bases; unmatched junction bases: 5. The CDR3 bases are TGTGCCAGCAGTTACACGGGACAGGGGCGGGAGACCCAGTACTTC. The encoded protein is CASSYTGQGRETQYF.

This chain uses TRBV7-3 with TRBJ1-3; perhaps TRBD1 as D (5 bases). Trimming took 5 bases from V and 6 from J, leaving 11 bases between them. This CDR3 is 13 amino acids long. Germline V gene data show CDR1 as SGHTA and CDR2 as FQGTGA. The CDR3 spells CASSVGPQNTIYF. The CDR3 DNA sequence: TGTGCCAGCAGCGTGGGACCCCAAAACACCATATATTTT.

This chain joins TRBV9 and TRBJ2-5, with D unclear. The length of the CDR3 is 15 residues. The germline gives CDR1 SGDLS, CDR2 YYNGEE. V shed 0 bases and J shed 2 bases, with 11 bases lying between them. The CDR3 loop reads CASSVGLVEQETQYF. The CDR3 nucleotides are TGTGCCAGCAGCGTAGGGCTAGTTGAGCAAGAGACCCAGTACTTC.

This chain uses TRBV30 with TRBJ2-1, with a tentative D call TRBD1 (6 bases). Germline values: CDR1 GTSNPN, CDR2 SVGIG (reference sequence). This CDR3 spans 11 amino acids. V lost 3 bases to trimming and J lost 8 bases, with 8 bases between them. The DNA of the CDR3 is TGTGCCTGGAGAGAGGGGGATGAGCAGTTCTTC. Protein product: CAWREGDEQFF.

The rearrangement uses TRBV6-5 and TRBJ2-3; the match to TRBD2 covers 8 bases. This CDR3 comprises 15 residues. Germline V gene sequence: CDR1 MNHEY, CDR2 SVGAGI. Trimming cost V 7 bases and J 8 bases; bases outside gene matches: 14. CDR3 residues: CASTSPGLDSGTQYF. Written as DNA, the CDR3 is TGTGCCAGCACCTCTCCGGGACTAGACTCCGGTACGCAGTATTTT.

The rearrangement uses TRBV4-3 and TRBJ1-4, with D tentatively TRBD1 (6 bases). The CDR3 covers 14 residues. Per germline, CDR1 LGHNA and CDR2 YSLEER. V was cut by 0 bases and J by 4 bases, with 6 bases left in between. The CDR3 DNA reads TGCGCCAGCAGCCAAGAAGGGGGTAATGAAAAACTGTTTTTT. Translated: CASSQEGGNEKLFF.

The CDR3, as DNA: TGTGCCAGCAGCCGAAGTTGGGCAGAAGAAGCTTTCTTT. It codes for CASSRSWAEEAFF. The rearrangement uses TRBV14 and TRBJ1-1, with D hard to call. Germline CDR1 SGHDN, CDR2 FVKESK. V was cut by 4 bases and J by 8 bases, with 14 bases left in between. The CDR3 has 13 amino acids.

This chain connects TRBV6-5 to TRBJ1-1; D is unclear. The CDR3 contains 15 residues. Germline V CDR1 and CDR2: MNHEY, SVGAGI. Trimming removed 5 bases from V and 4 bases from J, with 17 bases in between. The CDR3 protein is CASSRDPWGGTEAFF. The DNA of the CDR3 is TGTGCCAGCAGTCGAGACCCCTGGGGAGGCACTGAAGCTTTCTTT.

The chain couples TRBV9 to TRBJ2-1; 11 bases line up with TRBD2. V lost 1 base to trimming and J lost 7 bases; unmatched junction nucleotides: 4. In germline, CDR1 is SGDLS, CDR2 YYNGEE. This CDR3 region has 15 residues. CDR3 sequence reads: CASSVSSGRKNEQFF. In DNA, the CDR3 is TGTGCCAGCAGCGTATCTAGCGGGAGGAAAAATGAGCAGTTCTTC.

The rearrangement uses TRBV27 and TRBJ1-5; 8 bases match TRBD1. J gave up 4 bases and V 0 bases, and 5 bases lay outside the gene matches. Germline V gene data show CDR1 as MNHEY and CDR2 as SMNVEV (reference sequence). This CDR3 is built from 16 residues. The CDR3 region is CASSLSSGQGNQPQHF. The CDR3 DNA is TGTGCCAGCAGTTTATCCTCAGGACAGGGTAATCAGCCCCAGCATTTT.

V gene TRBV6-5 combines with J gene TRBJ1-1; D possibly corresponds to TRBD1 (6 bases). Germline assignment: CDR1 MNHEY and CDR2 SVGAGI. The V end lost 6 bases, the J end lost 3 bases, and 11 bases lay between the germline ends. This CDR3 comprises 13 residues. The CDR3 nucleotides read TGTGCCAGCAGCCCACAGGGATACACTGAAGCTTTCTTT. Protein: CASSPQGYTEAFF.

The CDR3 here is CAISESGGNQPQHF. The CDR3 DNA follows: TGTGCCATCAGTGAGTCCGGTGGCAATCAGCCCCAGCATTTT. J is TRBJ1-5 and V is TRBV10-3, with D unresolved. The V gene lost 0 bases and the J gene lost 2 bases, with 5 bases spanning the gap. This CDR3 spans 14 amino acids. In germline, CDR1 is ENHRY, CDR2 SYGVKD.

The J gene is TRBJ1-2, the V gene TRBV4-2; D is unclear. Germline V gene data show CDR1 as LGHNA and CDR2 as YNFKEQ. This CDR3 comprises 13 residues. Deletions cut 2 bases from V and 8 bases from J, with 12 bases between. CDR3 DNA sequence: TGTGCCAGCAGCCAAACCGGGCCCTGGGGCTACACCTTC. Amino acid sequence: CASSQTGPWGYTF.

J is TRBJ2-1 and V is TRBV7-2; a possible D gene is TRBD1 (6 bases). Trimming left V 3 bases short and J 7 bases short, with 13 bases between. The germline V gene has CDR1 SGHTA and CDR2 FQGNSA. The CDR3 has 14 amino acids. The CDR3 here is CASSFTGLWNEQFF. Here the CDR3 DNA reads TGTGCCAGCAGCTTCACAGGGCTGTGGAATGAGCAGTTCTTC.

CDR3 in amino acids: CASRQGGYGYTF. The DNA for the CDR3 is TGTGCCAGCAGGCAGGGGGGCTATGGCTACACCTTC. The genes are TRBV9 and TRBJ1-2; 7 nucleotides match TRBD1. The junction had 2 bases not matched to a gene; V was cut back by 5 bases and J by 4 bases. This CDR3 contains 12 residues. Germline V gene sequence: CDR1 SGDLS, CDR2 YYNGEE.

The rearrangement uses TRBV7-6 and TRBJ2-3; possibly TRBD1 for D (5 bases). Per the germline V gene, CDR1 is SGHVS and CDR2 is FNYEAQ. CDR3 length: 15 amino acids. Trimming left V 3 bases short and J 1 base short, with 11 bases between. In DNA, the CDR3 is TGTGCCAGCAGCTTGCAGGGCCGGGGCACAGATACGCAGTATTTT. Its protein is CASSLQGRGTDTQYF. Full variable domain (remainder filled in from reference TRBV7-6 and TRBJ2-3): GAGVSQSPRYKVTKRGQDVALRCDPISGHVSLYWYRQALGQGPEFLTYFNYEAQQDKSGLPNDRFSAERPEGSISTLTIQRTEQRDSAMYRCASSLQGRGTDTQYFGPGTRLTVL.